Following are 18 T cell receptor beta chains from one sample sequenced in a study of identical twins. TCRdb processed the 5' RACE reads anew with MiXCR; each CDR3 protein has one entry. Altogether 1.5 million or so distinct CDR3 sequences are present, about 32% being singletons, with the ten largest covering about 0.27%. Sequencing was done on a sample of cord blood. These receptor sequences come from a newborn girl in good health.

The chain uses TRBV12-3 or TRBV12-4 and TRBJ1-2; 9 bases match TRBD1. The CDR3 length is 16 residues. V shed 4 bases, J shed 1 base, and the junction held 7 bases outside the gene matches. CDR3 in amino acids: CASSSTGTGSNYGYTF. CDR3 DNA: TGTGCCAGCAGTTCAACCGGGACAGGGAGTAACTATGGCTACACCTTC.

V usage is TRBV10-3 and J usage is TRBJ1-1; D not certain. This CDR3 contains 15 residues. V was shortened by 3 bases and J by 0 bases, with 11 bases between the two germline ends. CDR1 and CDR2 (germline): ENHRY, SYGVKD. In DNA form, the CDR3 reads TGTGCCATCAGTGATGGGGTGGCTTTGAACACTGAAGCTTTCTTT. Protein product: CAISDGVALNTEAFF.

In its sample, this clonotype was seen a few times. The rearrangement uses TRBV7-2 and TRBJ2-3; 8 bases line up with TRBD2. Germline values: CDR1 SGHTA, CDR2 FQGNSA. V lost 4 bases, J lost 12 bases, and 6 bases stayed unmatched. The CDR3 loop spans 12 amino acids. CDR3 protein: CASSSQRGRQYF. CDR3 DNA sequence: TGTGCCAGCAGCTCCCAGCGGGGGCGCCAGTATTTT.

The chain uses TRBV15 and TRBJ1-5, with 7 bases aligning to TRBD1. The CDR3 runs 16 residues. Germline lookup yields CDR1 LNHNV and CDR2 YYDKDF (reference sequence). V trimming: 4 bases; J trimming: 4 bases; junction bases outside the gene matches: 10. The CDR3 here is CATSTHRDRTNQPQHF. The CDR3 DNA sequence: TGTGCCACCAGCACGCACCGGGACAGAACAAATCAGCCCCAGCATTTT.

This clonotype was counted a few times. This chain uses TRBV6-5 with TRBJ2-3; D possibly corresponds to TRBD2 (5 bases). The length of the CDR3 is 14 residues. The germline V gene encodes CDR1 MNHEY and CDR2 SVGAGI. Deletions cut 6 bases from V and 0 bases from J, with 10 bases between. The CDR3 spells CASRRTRSTDTQYF. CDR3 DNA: TGTGCCAGCAGGCGGACTCGTAGCACAGATACGCAGTATTTT.

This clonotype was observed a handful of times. As DNA, the CDR3 is TGTGCCAGCAGCGGGGGCCCGGGACTCTCCACAGATACGCAGTATTTT. Translation: CASSGGPGLSTDTQYF. The V call is TRBV9, the J call TRBJ2-3; TRBD2 might be the D (6 bases). CDR3 length: 16 residues. V lost 3 bases to trimming and J lost 2 bases, with 16 bases between them. Germline CDR1 SGDLS, CDR2 YYNGEE.

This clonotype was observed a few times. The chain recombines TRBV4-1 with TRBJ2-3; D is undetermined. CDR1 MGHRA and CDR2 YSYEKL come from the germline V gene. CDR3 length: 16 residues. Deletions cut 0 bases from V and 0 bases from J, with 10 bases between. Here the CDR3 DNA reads TGCGCCAGCAGCCAAGAAGGTCCATTTAGCACAGATACGCAGTATTTT. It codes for CASSQEGPFSTDTQYF.

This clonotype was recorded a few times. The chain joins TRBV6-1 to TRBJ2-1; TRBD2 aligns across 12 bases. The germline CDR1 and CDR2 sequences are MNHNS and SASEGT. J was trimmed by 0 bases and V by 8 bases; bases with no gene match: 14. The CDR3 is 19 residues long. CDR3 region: CASLSRGLAGPSSYNEQFF. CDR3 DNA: TGTGCCAGCTTGTCTAGAGGACTAGCGGGGCCTAGCTCCTACAATGAGCAGTTCTTC.

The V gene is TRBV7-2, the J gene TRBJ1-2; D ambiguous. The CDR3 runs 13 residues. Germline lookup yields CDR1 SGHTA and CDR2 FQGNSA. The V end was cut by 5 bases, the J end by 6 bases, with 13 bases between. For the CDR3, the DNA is TGTGCCAGCAGCCCGCTTGAGAGCGATGGCTACACCTTC. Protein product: CASSPLESDGYTF.

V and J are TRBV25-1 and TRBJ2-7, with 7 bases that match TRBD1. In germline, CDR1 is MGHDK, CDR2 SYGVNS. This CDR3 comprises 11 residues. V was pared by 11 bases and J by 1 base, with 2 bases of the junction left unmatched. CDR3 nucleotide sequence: TGTGCCGCGGACAGGTCCTACGAGCAGTACTTC. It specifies CAADRSYEQYF.

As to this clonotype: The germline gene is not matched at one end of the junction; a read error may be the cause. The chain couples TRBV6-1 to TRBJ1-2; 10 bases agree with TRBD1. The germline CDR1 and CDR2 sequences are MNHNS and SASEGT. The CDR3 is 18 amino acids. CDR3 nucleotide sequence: TGTGCCAGTAGTGAACCTTGGGACAGGGGTTGGGCGTGGGATGGCTACACCTTC. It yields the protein CASSEPWDRGWAWDGYTF.

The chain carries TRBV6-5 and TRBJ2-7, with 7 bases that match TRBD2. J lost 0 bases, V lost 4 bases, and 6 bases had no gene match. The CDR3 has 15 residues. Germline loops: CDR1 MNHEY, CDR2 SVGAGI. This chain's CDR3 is CASSCQRDPSYEQYF. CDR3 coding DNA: TGTGCCAGCAGTTGCCAGCGGGATCCCTCCTACGAGCAGTACTTC.

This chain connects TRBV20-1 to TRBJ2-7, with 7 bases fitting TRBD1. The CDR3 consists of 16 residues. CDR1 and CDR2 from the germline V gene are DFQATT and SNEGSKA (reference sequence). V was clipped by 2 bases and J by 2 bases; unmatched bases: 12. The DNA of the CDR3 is TGCAGTGCTAGAAGGGCAGGGGGAACGATCGCCTACGAGCAGTACTTC. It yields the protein CSARRAGGTIAYEQYF.

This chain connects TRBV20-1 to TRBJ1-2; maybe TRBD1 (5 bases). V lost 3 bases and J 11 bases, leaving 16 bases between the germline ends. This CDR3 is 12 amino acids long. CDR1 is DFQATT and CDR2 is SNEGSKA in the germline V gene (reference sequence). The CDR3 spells CSASAGVGEYTF. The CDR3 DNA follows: TGCAGTGCTAGCGCCGGGGTGGGGGAGTACACCTTC.

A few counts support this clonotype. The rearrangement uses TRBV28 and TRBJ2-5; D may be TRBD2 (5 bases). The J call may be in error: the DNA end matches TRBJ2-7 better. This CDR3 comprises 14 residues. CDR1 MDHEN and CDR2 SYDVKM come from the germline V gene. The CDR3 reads CASGSFPLSYEQYF. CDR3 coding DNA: TGTGCCAGCGGGAGTTTTCCCCTATCCTACGAGCAGTACTTC.

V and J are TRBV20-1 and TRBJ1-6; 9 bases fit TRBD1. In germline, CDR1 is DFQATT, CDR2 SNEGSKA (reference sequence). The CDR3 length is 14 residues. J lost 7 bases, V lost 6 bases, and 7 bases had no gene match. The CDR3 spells CSASDRGMNSPLHF. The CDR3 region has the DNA TGCAGTGCCTCGGACAGGGGAATGAATTCACCCCTCCACTTT.

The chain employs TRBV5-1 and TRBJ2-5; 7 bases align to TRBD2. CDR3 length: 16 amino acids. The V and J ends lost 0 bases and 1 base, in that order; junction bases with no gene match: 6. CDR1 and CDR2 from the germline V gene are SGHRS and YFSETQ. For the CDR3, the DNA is TGCGCCAGCAGCTTGGGTAGCGGGTCCCTCCAAGAGACCCAGTACTTC. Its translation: CASSLGSGSLQETQYF.

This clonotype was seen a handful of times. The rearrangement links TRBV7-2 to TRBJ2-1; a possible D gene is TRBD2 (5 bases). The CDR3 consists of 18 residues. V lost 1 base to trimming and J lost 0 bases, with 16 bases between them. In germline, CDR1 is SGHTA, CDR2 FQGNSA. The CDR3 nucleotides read TGTGCCAGCAGCTTAGTCCGGTCGGGATTAAGCTCCTACAATGAGCAGTTCTTC. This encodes CASSLVRSGLSSYNEQFF.